The entry that follows covers one T cell receptor beta chain sequence. Authors' processing steps: Junction-only immunoSEQ data arrived without quality scores, meaning filtering differed. The method was immunoSEQ multiplex PCR; TCRdb's version includes in-frame clones alone and lacks a portion of them. V, J and clone size reflect that table, while D and trimming were determined from the DNA. The table shows 2 million to 2.5 million clones, with 85% to 95% occurring only once. The data belong to a study of shared clonotypes between healthy human individuals. Germline V CDR1 and CDR2: SGDLS, YYNGEE. Deletions cut 1 base from V and 2 bases from J, with 12 bases between. The CDR3 is made up of 15 amino acids.

Sequencing input: naive CD4+ T cells sorted from blood. Subset meaning: CD45RA+ positively selected. V and J are TRBV9 and TRBJ1-1, with D perhaps matching TRBD1 (5 bases). This TCR derives from a man younger than 30 in good health. Here the CDR3 DNA reads TGTGCCAGCAGCGTACGAGTCGACAGTAACACTGAAGCTTTCTTT. Protein product: CASSVRVDSNTEAFF.